This TCR beta chain was profiled in a study of human T cells and chemical hapten exposure (dated by TCRdb to the early 2020s). Notes on the research overall: For sensitization, 2% DPC in acetone was applied to an approximately 2 cm by approximately 2 cm area of upper inner arm skin. Throughout the study period of roughly five months, patients also received therapeutic DPC doses to the scalp every week. Patch testing was done on the upper back using Finn chambers containing 0.01% DPC, and results were scored after 6 days according to International Contact Dermatitis Research Group standards. Most of the patients in the cohort were female, and the cohort covered alopecia areata with under or over 50% scalp involvement, alopecia totalis and alopecia universalis. Libraries were combined into a pool for sequencing, and differences in TCR yield between samples came mainly from small differences in library volumes within the pool. The study tracked peripheral blood TCR repertoire changes in vivo during primary and secondary sensitization to the hapten diphenylcyclopropenone (DPC) in alopecia patients. Patient blood was sampled pre-sensitization (week 0) and at 2, 6 and about 24 weeks after DPC sensitization. Blood for TCR sequencing was provided by twenty-nine alopecia patients at one to four time points (pre-sensitization, 2, 6 and 24 weeks). General study outcomes and caveats: Alopecia, a presumed autoimmune disease, was present in all patients, so the immune response of the patients might differ from that of healthy individuals. DPC sensitization did not change how many TCRs were above 1 in 1000 frequency, and no evidence was found of alterations in global repertoire structure. Repeated subsampling changed both the strength of the expansion versus patch-test correlation and the threshold at which that correlation became significant. Compared with pre-sensitization or healthy control sets, expanded TCRs formed significantly more large CDR3 similarity clusters, which is consistent with antigen-driven responses. Patch test score correlated positively with the number of PT1 expanded TCRs, reaching significance at thresholds 8, 16 and 32 but not at 4.

In the paper's terms, the time point label means: pre-sensitization, week 0. In light of the paper, this sample's treatment or condition label describes: therapeutic diphenylcyclopropenone sensitization with weekly scalp DPC. At each patch-test visit, blood was drawn before the patch test was applied. Eligible patients were aged 18 to 70, diagnosed with alopecia, deemed suitable for DPC therapy, and excluded if pregnant. Total RNA was extracted from unfractionated whole blood that had been collected in Tempus Blood RNA tubes. For this clonotype: This clone's antigen is unknown. A read error may account for a junction end that differs from germline.

Library preparation used RACE. The instrument was a NextSeq 500. During library preparation, unique molecular identifiers were attached to individual cDNA molecules so that TCRs could be counted quantitatively and reproducibly. Both TCR alpha and TCR beta chains were sequenced from each blood RNA sample. The paper's processing steps were these. A median of around 100,000 TCRs per sample was observed, with a range of about 23,224 to 700,000. V, J and CDR3 annotation of the TCR reads was carried out using the Decombinator software suite. For the PS versus PT1 abundance plots, all samples were subsampled to the same number of TCRs (28,000). Expanded TCRs were defined as absent before sensitization and observed at least eight times at the 2-week time point. The public sequencing data were trimmed at Q25 with fastp and processed into clonotypes with MiXCR by TCRdb, which kept only in-frame beta chains. Entries that share a CDR3 protein sequence are merged under the most common genes and DNA. The V and J calls were determined by TCRdb, not by the authors. The sample profile shows a few hundred thousand distinct CDR3 sequences; just under 8% of them were found once. Roughly 1.2% of the sample is taken by the ten largest.

The receptor was derived from a man aged 18 to 30 with alopecia areata. Some clones in this sample may be carry-over from other donors' samples. Sequencing was performed on whole blood, taken in connection with sensitization to the hapten diphenylcyclopropenone (DPC).

The bases are TGTGCCATCAGTGAGTCGAGCGACGAGCAGCACTTC. Translated, this is CAISESSDEQHF. The V and J segments used are TRBV10-3 and TRBJ2-7; there is no confident call for the D gene. The CDR3 measures 12 amino acids from cysteine to phenylalanine. Only the CDR3 DNA is retained, 36 bases long and in frame from the first base. CDR1 ENHRY and CDR2 SYGVKD were looked up in the germline V gene.